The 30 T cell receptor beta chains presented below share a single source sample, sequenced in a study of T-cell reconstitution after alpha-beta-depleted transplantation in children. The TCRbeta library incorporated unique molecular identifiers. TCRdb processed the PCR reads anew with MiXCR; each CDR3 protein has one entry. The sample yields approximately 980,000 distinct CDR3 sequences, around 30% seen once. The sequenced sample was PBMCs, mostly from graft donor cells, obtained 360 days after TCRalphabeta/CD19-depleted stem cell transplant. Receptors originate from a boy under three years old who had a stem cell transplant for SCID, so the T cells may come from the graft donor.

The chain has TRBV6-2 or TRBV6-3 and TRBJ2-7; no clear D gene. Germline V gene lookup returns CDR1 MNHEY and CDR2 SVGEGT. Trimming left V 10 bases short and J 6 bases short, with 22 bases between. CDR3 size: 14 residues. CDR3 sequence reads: CATLTGHRLGEQYF. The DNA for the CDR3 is TGTGCCACCTTAACCGGTCACCGCTTGGGCGAGCAGTACTTC.

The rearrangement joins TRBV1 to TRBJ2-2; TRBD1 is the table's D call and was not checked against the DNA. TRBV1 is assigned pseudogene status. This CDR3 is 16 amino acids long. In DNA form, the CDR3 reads TGCACCAGCAGACCTCTCGGACAGGGAGACACCGGGGAGCTGTTTTTT. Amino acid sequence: CTSRPLGQGDTGELFF.

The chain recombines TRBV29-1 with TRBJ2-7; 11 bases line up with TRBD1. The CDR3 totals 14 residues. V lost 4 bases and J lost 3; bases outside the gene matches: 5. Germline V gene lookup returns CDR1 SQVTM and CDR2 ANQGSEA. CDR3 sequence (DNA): TGCAGCGTTGTTACCGGGACAGGGGGCTACGAGCAGTACTTC. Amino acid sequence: CSVVTGTGGYEQYF.

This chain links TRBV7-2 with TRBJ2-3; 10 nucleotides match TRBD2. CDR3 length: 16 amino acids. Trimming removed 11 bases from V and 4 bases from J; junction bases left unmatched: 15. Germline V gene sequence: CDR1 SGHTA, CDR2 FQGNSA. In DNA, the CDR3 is TGTGCCTCCAGCAAGCGGGGGGGCCGGGTGGCAGATACGCAGTATTTT. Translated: CASSKRGGRVADTQYF.

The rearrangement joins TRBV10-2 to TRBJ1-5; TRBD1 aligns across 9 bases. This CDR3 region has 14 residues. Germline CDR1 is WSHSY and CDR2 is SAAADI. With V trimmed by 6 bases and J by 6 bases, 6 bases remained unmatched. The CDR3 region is CASRKGQGPQPQHF. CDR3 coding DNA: TGCGCCAGCAGGAAGGGACAGGGTCCTCAGCCCCAGCATTTT.

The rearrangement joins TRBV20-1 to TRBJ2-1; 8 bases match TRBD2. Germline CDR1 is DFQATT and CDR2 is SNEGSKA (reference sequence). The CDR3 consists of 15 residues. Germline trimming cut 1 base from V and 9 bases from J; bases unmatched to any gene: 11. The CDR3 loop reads CSARGPGTSFLEQFF. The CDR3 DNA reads TGCAGTGCTAGAGGCCCCGGGACTAGTTTTCTTGAGCAGTTCTTC.

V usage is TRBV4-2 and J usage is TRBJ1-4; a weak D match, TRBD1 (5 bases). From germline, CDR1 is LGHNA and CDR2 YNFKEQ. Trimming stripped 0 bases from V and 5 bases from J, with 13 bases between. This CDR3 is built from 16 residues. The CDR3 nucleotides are TGTGCCAGCAGCCAAGATACCCAGGGATCAAATGAAAAACTGTTTTTT. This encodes CASSQDTQGSNEKLFF.

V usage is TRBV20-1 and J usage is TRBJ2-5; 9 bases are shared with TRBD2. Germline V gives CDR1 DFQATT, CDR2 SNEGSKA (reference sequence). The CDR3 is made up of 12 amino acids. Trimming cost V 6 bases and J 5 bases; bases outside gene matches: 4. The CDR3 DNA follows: TGCAGTGCGTACGGGACTAGCGAGACCCAGTACTTC. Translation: CSAYGTSETQYF.

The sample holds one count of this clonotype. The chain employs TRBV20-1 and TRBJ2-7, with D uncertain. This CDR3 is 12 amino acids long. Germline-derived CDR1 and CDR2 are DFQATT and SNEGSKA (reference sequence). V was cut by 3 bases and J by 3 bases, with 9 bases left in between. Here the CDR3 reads CSASEVFYEQYF. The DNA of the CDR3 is TGCAGTGCTAGCGAAGTTTTCTACGAGCAGTACTTC.

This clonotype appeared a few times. The CDR3 sequence is CASSQDVSGANTGELFF. As DNA, the CDR3 is TGTGCCAGCAGCCAAGATGTAAGCGGGGCGAACACCGGGGAGCTGTTTTTT. The J gene is TRBJ2-2, the V gene TRBV4-2, with 7 bases lining up with TRBD2. Germline CDR1 is LGHNA and CDR2 is YNFKEQ. The trim removed 0 bases at V and 0 bases at J, leaving 4 bases unmatched. This CDR3 region has 17 residues.

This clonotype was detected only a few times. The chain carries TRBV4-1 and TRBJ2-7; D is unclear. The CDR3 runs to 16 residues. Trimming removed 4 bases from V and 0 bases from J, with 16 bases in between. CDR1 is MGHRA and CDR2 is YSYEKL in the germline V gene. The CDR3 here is CASSPVVTAHSYEQYF. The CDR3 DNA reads TGCGCCAGCAGCCCGGTTGTTACTGCGCACTCCTACGAGCAGTACTTC.

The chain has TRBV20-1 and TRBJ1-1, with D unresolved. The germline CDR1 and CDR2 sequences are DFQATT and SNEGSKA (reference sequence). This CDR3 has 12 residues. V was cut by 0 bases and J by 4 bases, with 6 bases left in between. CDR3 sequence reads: CSAREVGTEAFF. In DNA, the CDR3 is TGCAGTGCTAGAGAAGTTGGCACTGAAGCTTTCTTT.

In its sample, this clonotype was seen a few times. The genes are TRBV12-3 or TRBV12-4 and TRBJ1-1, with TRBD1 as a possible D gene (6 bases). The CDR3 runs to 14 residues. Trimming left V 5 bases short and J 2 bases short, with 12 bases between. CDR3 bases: TGTGCCAGCAGTCAGTGGGACACCAACACTGAAGCTTTCTTT. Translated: CASSQWDTNTEAFF.

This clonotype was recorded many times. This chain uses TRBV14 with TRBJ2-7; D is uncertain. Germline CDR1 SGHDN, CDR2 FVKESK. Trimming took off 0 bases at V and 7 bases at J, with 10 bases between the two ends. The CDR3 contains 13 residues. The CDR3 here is CASSQDQFWEQYF. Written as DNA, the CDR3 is TGTGCCAGCAGCCAAGATCAGTTTTGGGAGCAGTACTTC.

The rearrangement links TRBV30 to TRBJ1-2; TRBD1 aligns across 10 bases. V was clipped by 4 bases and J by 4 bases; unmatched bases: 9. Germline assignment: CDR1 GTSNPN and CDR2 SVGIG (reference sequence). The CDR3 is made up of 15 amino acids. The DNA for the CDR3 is TGTGCCTGGACCCCCGGGACAGGGGTCGTCTATGGCTACACCTTC. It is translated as CAWTPGTGVVYGYTF.

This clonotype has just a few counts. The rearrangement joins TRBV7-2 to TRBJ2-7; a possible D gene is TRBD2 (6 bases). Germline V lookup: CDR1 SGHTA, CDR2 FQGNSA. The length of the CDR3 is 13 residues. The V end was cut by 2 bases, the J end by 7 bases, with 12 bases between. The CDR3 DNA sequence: TGTGCCAGCAGCTTATGGAGGGACTGGGAGCAGTACTTC. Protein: CASSLWRDWEQYF. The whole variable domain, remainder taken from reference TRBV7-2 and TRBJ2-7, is GAGVSQSPSNKVTEKGKDVELRCDPISGHTALYWYRQSLGQGLEFLIYFQGNSAPDKSGLPSDRFSAERTGGSVSTLTIQRTQQEDSAVYLCASSLWRDWEQYFGPGTRLTVT.

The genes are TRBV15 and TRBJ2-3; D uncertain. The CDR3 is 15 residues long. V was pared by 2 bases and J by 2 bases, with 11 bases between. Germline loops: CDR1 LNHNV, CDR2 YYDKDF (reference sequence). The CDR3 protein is CATSRQFQDTDTQYF. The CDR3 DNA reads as TGTGCCACCAGCAGACAGTTCCAAGACACAGATACGCAGTATTTT.

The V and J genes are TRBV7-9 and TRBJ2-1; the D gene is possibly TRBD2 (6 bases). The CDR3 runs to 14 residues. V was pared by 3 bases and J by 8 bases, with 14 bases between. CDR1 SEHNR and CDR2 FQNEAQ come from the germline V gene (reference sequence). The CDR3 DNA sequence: TGTGCCAGCAGCTTGACTAGTATTAGGGATGAGCAGTTCTTC. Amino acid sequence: CASSLTSIRDEQFF.

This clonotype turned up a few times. The CDR3 here is CSARDSATLGETQYF. The CDR3 nucleotides are TGCAGTGCTAGAGATTCGGCGACCCTGGGGGAGACCCAGTACTTC. The chain has TRBV20-1 and TRBJ2-5, with no clear D. The CDR3 consists of 15 residues. CDR1 DFQATT and CDR2 SNEGSKA come from the germline V gene (reference sequence). Trimming stripped 0 bases from V and 5 bases from J, with 16 bases between.

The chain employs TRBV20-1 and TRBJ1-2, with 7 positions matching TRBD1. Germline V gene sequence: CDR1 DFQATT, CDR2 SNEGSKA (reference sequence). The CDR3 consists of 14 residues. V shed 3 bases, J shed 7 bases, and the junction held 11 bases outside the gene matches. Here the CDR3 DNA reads TGCAGTGCTAGCCCGTACAGGGGAATGGGTGGCTACACCTTC. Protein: CSASPYRGMGGYTF.

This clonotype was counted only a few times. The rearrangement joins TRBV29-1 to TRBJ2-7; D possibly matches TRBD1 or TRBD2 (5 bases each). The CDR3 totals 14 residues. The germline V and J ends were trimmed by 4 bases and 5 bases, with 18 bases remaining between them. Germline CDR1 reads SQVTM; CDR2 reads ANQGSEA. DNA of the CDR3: TGCAGCGTTGGCCGGGACGCCAGACGCAACGAGCAGTACTTC. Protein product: CSVGRDARRNEQYF.

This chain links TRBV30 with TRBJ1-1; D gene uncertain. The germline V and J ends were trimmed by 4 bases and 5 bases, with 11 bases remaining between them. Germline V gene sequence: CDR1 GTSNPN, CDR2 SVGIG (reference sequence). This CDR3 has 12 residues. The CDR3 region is CAWTTAGTEAFF. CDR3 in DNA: TGTGCCTGGACGACCGCGGGGACTGAAGCTTTCTTT.

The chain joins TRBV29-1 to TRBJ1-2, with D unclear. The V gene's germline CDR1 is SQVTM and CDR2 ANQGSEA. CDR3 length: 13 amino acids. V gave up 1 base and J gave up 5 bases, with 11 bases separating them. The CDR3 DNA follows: TGCAGCGTTGAAGGCCCCCGGCGGTATGGCTACACCTTC. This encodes CSVEGPRRYGYTF.

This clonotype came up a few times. DNA of the CDR3: TGCAGTGCTAGAGAAGGGACTCAAGGGGGGAATGAGCAGTTCTTC. Translating gives CSAREGTQGGNEQFF. The chain is built from TRBV20-1 and TRBJ2-1; either TRBD1 or TRBD2 may fit D (6 bases each). Deletions cut 0 bases from V and 7 bases from J, with 16 bases between. Germline V gives CDR1 DFQATT, CDR2 SNEGSKA (reference sequence). The CDR3 contains 15 residues.

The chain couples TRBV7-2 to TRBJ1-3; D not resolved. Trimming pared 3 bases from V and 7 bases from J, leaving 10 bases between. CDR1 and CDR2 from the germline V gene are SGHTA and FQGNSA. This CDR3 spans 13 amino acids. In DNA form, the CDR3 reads TGTGCCAGCAGCTTTCCTCCGGGGAACACCATATATTTT. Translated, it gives CASSFPPGNTIYF.

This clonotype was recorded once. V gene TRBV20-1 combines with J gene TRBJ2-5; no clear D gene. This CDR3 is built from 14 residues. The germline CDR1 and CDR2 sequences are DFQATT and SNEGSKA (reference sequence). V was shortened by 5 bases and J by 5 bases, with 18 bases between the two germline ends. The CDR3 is CSARLVALRETQYF. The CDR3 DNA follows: TGCAGTGCTCGCCTAGTAGCTCTCCGGGAGACCCAGTACTTC.

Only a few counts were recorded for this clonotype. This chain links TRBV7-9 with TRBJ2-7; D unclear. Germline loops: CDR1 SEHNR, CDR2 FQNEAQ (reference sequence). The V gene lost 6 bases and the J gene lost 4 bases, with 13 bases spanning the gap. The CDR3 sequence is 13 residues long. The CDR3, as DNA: TGTGCCAGCAGGGGGTCCCCCTCTTACGAGCAGTACTTC. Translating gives CASRGSPSYEQYF.

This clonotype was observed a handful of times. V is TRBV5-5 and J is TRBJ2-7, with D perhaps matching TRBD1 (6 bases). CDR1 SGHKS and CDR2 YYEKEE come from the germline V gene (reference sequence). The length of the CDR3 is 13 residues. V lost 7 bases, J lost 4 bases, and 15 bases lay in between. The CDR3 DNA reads TGTGCCAGCCAGGGGCTAGCTACGTACGAGCAGTACTTC. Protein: CASQGLATYEQYF.

The CDR3 sequence: CASSYSQENGYTF. The CDR3 bases are TGTGCCAGCAGTTACTCTCAAGAAAATGGCTACACCTTC. The chain uses TRBV6-5 and TRBJ1-2; no reliable D call. The CDR3 consists of 13 residues. V was cut by 0 bases and J by 6 bases, with 8 bases left in between. Germline assignment: CDR1 MNHEY and CDR2 SVGAGI.

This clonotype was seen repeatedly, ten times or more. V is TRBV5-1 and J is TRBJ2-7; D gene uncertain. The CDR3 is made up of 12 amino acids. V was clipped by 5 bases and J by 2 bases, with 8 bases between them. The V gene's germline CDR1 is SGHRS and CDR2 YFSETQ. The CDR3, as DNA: TGCGCCAGCAGTTCCCGAACCTACGAGCAGTACTTC. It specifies CASSSRTYEQYF. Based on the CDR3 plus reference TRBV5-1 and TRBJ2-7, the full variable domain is KAGVTQTPRYLIKTRGQQVTLSCSPISGHRSVSWYQQTPGQGLQFLFEYFSETQRNKGNFPGRFSGRQFSNSRSEMNVSTLELGDSALYLCASSSRTYEQYFGPGTRLTVT.